This TCR beta chain originates from a study of metastatic and nonmetastatic thyroid tumors. Study at large: From malignant and benign thyroid patients, repertoires in blood and in tumor or nodule tissue were compared.

Original data processing: The study's classifier, a distant-metastasis tool for papillary thyroid cancer, was built using CDR3 differences across clinicopathological groups. TCRdb reanalyzed the PCR reads with MiXCR. V and J calls and clone size were set by TCRdb, not the authors. The sample lists roughly 13,000 clones, 30% to 35% occurring once. No patient received treatment before thyroid surgery. This clone was counted between two and nine times. Its specificity is not known. Broader study findings: Relative to benign nodules, malignant thyroid tumors were reportedly characterized by significantly elevated TCR beta diversity in blood and tumor.

The receptor's source is a female donor with papillary thyroid cancer or a benign thyroid nodule (not recorded which). Some clones in this sample may be carry-over from other donors' samples. Sequenced input: tumor tissue.

The DNA for the CDR3 is TGTGCCAGCTCACCACCTAATTTCCGGGGGGGAGAGAACACTGAAGCTTTCTTT. This encodes CASSPPNFRGGENTEAFF. The chain couples TRBV18 to TRBJ1-1; possibly TRBD1 for D (5 bases). Germline values: CDR1 KGHSH, CDR2 LQKENI. The CDR3 consists of 18 residues. The ends were cut back, 0 bases at V and 1 base at J, with 18 bases in the middle.